The 3 T cell receptor beta chains below all came from one sample that was sequenced in a study of blood T cells in healthy people across ages. PCR was performed a second time for about 6 to 12 cycles using a sample-barcoded 5' primer and a J-beta primer mix. A single record per CDR3 protein comes from TCRdb applying MiXCR to the 5' RACE reads. The sample has hundreds of thousands of distinct CDR3 sequences, over 20% seen once. The sample taken for sequencing was blood. These receptors were taken from a man between 65 and 80 years old in good health.

V gene TRBV29-1 combines with J gene TRBJ1-4; a weak D match, TRBD1 (5 bases). Germline V gene lookup returns CDR1 SQVTM and CDR2 ANQGSEA. Trimming left V 4 bases short and J 7 bases short, with 13 bases between. This CDR3 is 13 amino acids long. The CDR3 sequence: CSVAPRGSEKLFF. The CDR3 coding sequence is TGCAGCGTTGCCCCCCGGGGGAGTGAAAAACTGTTTTTT.

With regard to this clonotype: A much more abundant neighbour one base away suggests this may be a read error. The chain joins TRBV12-3 or TRBV12-4 to TRBJ2-3; D is possibly TRBD1 or TRBD2 (6 bases each). This CDR3 spans 14 amino acids. CDR3 in amino acids: CASCPMGGTDAQYF. The CDR3 DNA follows: TGTGCCAGCTGCCCGATGGGGGGCACAGATGCGCAGTATTTT.

In its sample, this clonotype was seen a few times. The chain recombines TRBV7-2 with TRBJ2-3; no clear D gene. The CDR3 totals 13 residues. V was pared by 5 bases and J by 6 bases, with 12 bases between. CDR1 is SGHTA and CDR2 is FQGNSA in the germline V gene. CDR3 in amino acids: CASSTVGRDTQYF. The CDR3 DNA sequence: TGTGCCAGCAGCACCGTCGGCCGGGATACGCAGTATTTT.